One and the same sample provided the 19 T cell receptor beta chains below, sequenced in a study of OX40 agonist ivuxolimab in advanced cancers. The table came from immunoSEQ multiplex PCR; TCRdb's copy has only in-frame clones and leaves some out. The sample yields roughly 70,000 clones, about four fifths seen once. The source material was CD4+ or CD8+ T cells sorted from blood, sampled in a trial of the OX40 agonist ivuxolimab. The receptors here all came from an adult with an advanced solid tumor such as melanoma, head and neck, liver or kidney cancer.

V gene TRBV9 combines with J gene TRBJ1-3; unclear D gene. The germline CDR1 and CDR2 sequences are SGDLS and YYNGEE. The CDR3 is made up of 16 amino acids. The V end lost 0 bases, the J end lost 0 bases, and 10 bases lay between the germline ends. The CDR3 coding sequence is TGTGCCAGCAGCGTAGCCCACCCGAGCTCTGGAAACACCATATATTTT. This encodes CASSVAHPSSGNTIYF.

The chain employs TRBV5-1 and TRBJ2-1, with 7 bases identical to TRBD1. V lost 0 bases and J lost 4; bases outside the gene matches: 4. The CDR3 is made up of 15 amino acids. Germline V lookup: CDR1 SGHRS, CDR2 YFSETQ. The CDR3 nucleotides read TGCGCCAGCAGCTTGGCACAGGGGCTTTACAATGAGCAGTTCTTC. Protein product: CASSLAQGLYNEQFF.

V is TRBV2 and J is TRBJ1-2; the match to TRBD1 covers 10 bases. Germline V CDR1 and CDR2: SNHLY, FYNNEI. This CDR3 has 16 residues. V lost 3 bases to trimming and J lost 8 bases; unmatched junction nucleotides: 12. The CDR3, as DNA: TGTGCCAGCAGTGAGTGGAGACAGGGGGCGGAAGGCGGCTACACCTTC. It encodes CASSEWRQGAEGGYTF.

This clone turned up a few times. This CDR3 reads CASSLNQGATSQPQHF. The CDR3 DNA reads as TGTGCCAGCAGCTTAAACCAGGGGGCCACGAGTCAGCCCCAGCATTTT. This rearrangement joins TRBV7-6 to TRBJ1-5; 8 nucleotides agree with TRBD1. The V and J ends lost 2 bases and 6 bases, in that order; junction bases with no gene match: 9. The CDR3 is 16 residues long. CDR1 and CDR2 (germline): SGHVS, FNYEAQ.

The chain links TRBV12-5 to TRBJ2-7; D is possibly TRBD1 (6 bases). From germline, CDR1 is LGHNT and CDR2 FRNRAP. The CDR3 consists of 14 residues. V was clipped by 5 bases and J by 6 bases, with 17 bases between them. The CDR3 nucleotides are TGTGCTAGTGGTCTCCCCAGGGGTGTGGGCGAGCAGTACTTC. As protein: CASGLPRGVGEQYF.

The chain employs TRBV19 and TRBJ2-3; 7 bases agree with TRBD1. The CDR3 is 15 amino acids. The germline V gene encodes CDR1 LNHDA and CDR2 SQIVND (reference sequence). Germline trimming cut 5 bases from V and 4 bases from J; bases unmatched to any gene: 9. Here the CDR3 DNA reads TGTGCCAGTAGTCCGGGACAGCCAGGTCCAGATACGCAGTATTTT. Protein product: CASSPGQPGPDTQYF.

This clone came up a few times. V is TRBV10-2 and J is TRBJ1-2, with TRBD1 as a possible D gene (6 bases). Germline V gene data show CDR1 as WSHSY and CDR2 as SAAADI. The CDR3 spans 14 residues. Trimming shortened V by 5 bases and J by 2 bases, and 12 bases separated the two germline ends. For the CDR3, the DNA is TGCGCCAGCAGTCTCTACAGGGAAAACTATGGCTACACCTTC. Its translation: CASSLYRENYGYTF.

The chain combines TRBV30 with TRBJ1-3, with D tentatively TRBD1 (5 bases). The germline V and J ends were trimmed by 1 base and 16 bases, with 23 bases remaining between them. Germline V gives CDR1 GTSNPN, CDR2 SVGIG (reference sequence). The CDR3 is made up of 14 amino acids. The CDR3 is CAWSENGGTSLGYF. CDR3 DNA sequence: TGTGCCTGGAGTGAGAACGGAGGGACTTCACTGGGGTATTTT.

The CDR3 nucleotides read TGTGCCAGCAGCCGTCCGGAGGAGGGGACCCCCGATGAGCAGTTCTTC. Translating gives CASSRPEEGTPDEQFF. This sequence joins TRBV2 and TRBJ2-1, with TRBD2 as a possible D gene (6 bases). This CDR3 contains 16 residues. The germline CDR1 and CDR2 sequences are SNHLY and FYNNEI. The V end lost 6 bases, the J end lost 8 bases, and 23 bases lay between the germline ends.

DNA of the CDR3: TGTGCCATCAGTGACGGGGGCCCCTACGAGCAGTACTTC. This translates into CAISDGGPYEQYF. The chain joins TRBV10-3 to TRBJ2-7; either TRBD1 or TRBD2 may supply D (6 bases each). The germline V gene encodes CDR1 ENHRY and CDR2 SYGVKD. The CDR3 runs 13 residues. The V gene lost 3 bases and the J gene lost 2 bases, with 8 bases spanning the gap.

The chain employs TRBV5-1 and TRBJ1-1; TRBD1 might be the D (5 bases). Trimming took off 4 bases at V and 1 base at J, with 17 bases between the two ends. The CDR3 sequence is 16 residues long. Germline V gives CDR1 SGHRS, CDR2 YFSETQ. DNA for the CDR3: TGCGCCAGCAGCCGCCAACCCGCAGGGTCGAACACTGAAGCTTTCTTT. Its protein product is CASSRQPAGSNTEAFF.

The CDR3 spells CASTTSWSDSQNYGYTF. The CDR3 nucleotides are TGTGCCAGCACCACCTCCTGGTCGGACAGTCAAAACTATGGCTACACCTTC. The V call is TRBV11-3, the J call TRBJ1-2; D is perhaps TRBD1 (6 bases). V shed 7 bases and J shed 2 bases, with 23 bases lying between them. The CDR3 has 17 amino acids. From germline, CDR1 is SGHNT and CDR2 YENEEA.

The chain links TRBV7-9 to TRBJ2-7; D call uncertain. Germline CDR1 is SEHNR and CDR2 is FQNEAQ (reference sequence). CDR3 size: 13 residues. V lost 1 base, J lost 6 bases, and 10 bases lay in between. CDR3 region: CASSLVDGPEQYF. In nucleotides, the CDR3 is TGTGCCAGCAGCTTAGTAGATGGGCCCGAGCAGTACTTC.

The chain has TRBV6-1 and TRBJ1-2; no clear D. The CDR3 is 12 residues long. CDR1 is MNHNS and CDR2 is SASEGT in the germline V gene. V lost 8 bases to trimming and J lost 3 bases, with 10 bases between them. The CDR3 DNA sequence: TGTGCCAGCCTTAGGCAGGACTATGGCTACACCTTC. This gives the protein CASLRQDYGYTF.

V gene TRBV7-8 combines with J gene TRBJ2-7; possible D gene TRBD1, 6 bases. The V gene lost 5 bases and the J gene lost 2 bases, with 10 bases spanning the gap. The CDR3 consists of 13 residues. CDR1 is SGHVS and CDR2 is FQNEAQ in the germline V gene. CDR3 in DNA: TGTGCCAGCAGCCAAGGACAGACCTACGAGCAGTACTTC. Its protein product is CASSQGQTYEQYF.

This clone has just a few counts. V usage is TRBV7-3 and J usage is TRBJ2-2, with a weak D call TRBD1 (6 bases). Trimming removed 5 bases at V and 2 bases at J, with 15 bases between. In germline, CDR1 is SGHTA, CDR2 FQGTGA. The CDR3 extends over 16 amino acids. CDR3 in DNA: TGTGCCAGCAGCCTATTCGGGACACACAACACCGGGGAGCTGTTTTTT. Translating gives CASSLFGTHNTGELFF.

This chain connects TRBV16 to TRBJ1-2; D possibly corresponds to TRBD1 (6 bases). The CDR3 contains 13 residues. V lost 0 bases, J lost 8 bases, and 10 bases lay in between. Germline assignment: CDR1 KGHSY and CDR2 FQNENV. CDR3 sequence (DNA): TGTGCCAGCAGCCAATCACAGGGTGGCGGCTACACCTTC. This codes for CASSQSQGGGYTF. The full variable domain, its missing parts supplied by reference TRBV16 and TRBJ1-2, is GEEVAQTPKHLVRGEGQKAKLYCAPIKGHSYVFWYQQVLKNEFKFLISFQNENVFDETGMPKERFSAKCLPNSPCSLEIQATKLEDSAVYFCASSQSQGGGYTFGSGTRLTVV.

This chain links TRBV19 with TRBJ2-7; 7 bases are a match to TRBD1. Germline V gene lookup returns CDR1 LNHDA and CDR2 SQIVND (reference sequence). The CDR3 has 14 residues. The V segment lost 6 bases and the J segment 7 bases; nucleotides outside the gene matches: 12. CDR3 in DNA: TGTGCCAGTAGCCCCGGGACAGCGAGGTGGGAGCAGTACTTC. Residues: CASSPGTARWEQYF.

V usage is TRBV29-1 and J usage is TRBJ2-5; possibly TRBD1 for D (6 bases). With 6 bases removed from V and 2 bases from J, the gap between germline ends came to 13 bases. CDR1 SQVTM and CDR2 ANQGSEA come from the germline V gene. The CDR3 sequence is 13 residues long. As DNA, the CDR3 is TGCAGCGTCGCACCGGGACATCAAGAGACCCAGTACTTC. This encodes CSVAPGHQETQYF.